These 12 T cell receptor beta chains came from one sample sequenced in a study of blood T cell repertoires in COVID-19. Method: immunoSEQ multiplex PCR; TCRdb's copy keeps in-frame clones and lacks some. The sample includes approximately 70,000 clones, more than 65% of them seen just once. Specimen: peripheral blood. The receptors originated from a woman aged 55-69 years with acute or convalescent COVID-19.

The chain recombines TRBV19 with TRBJ2-1, with 7 bases aligning to TRBD1. CDR3 length: 19 amino acids. CDR1 LNHDA and CDR2 SQIVND come from the germline V gene (reference sequence). After removal of 4 bases from V and 0 bases from J, the junction contained 15 bases not matched to a gene. The CDR3 DNA sequence: TGTGCCAGTAGTAAGGGACAGACAAACCCCCGGAGCTCCTACAATGAGCAGTTCTTC. Amino acids: CASSKGQTNPRSSYNEQFF.

The chain employs TRBV5-1 and TRBJ1-4, with D perhaps TRBD1 (6 bases). The CDR3 is made up of 15 amino acids. V lost 1 base to trimming and J lost 7 bases, with 14 bases between them. Germline lookup yields CDR1 SGHRS and CDR2 YFSETQ. The CDR3 region has the DNA TGCGCCAGCAGCTTGCTTGGCAGGGGAAGTGAAAAACTGTTTTTT. This encodes CASSLLGRGSEKLFF.

The chain couples TRBV19 to TRBJ1-1; D may be TRBD1 (5 bases). The CDR3 is made up of 13 amino acids. The V end lost 2 bases, the J end lost 3 bases, and 7 bases lay between the germline ends. Per the germline V gene, CDR1 is LNHDA and CDR2 is SQIVND (reference sequence). CDR3 loop: CASSIKTDTEAFF. The CDR3 DNA is TGTGCCAGTAGTATAAAGACAGACACTGAAGCTTTCTTT.

The chain uses TRBV5-1 and TRBJ1-1; the match to TRBD1 covers 9 bases. The V gene's germline CDR1 is SGHRS and CDR2 YFSETQ. Unmatched junction bases numbered 8, after V lost 4 bases and J lost 4 bases. CDR3 length: 15 residues. The chain's CDR3 is CASSPQGAGSTEAFF. In DNA, the CDR3 is TGCGCCAGCAGCCCACAGGGGGCCGGGAGCACTGAAGCTTTCTTT.

The chain recombines TRBV18 with TRBJ2-7; 10 bases are a match to TRBD1. The CDR3 has 15 residues. Trimming cost V 1 base and J 6 bases; bases outside gene matches: 6. Germline assignment: CDR1 KGHSH and CDR2 LQKENI. Here the CDR3 DNA reads TGTGCCAGCTCACCACTTGTGACAGGGGGCTTCGAGCAGTACTTC. Translating gives CASSPLVTGGFEQYF.

This clone has just a few counts. The V and J genes are TRBV10-3 and TRBJ1-1; maybe TRBD1 (5 bases). In germline, CDR1 is ENHRY, CDR2 SYGVKD. The V gene lost 4 bases and the J gene lost 2 bases, with 11 bases spanning the gap. The CDR3 spans 14 residues. In nucleotides, the CDR3 is TGTGCCATCAGTGGTAAGGGGATCAACACTGAAGCTTTCTTT. As protein: CAISGKGINTEAFF.

The chain is built from TRBV6-1 and TRBJ2-2, with 12 bases identical to TRBD1. This CDR3 is built from 16 residues. Germline values: CDR1 MNHNS, CDR2 SASEGT. Unmatched junction bases numbered 2, after V lost 4 bases and J lost 2 bases. CDR3 in amino acids: CASSGDRGLNTGELFF. The CDR3 DNA is TGTGCCAGCAGTGGGGACAGGGGGCTTAACACCGGGGAGCTGTTTTTT.

The rearrangement joins TRBV2 to TRBJ2-5; D ambiguous. Germline-derived CDR1 and CDR2 are SNHLY and FYNNEI. The V end lost 7 bases, the J end lost 1 base, and 4 bases lay between the germline ends. The CDR3 runs to 11 residues. CDR3 DNA: TGTGCCAGCAAGCTCCAAGAGACCCAGTACTTC. Its translation: CASKLQETQYF.

A few counts support this clone. CDR3 protein: CASSVEGSGGRELFF. The CDR3 nucleotides are TGTGCCAGCAGCGTAGAAGGTAGCGGGGGGCGGGAGCTGTTTTTT. V usage is TRBV9 and J usage is TRBJ2-2; 10 nucleotides agree with TRBD2. CDR3 size: 15 residues. With 0 bases clipped from V and 9 bases from J, the junction kept 5 bases outside the gene matches. In germline, CDR1 is SGDLS, CDR2 YYNGEE.

This rearrangement joins TRBV19 to TRBJ1-2, with 8 bases aligning to TRBD1. The CDR3 is 14 amino acids. V shed 7 bases, J shed 3 bases, and the junction held 7 bases outside the gene matches. From germline, CDR1 is LNHDA and CDR2 SQIVND (reference sequence). The CDR3 nucleotides read TGTGCCAGTAAGCGGGGACAGGAGGACTATGGCTACACCTTC. Encoded protein: CASKRGQEDYGYTF.

In this sample, this clone turned up a few times. The chain has TRBV10-3 and TRBJ1-1, with 11 bases aligning to TRBD1. The junction had 4 bases not matched to a gene; V was cut back by 6 bases and J by 4 bases. The CDR3 totals 14 residues. Germline V gene sequence: CDR1 ENHRY, CDR2 SYGVKD. CDR3 in DNA: TGTGCCATCAGGCCCGGGACAGGGGGCACTGAAGCTTTCTTT. Protein sequence: CAIRPGTGGTEAFF.

This rearrangement joins TRBV7-8 to TRBJ2-2, with unresolved D. The V end was cut by 1 base, the J end by 6 bases, with 9 bases between. CDR1 SGHVS and CDR2 FQNEAQ come from the germline V gene. The CDR3 runs to 14 residues. CDR3 loop: CASSLVPSAGELFF. DNA of the CDR3: TGTGCCAGCAGCTTAGTCCCGTCCGCCGGGGAGCTGTTTTTT.